These 25 T cell receptor beta chains came from one sample sequenced in a study of blood T cell repertoires in COVID-19. Measured with immunoSEQ multiplex PCR; TCRdb has only the in-frame clones, and not every one. This table holds approximately 110,000 clones, about 85% found once. Sequencing input: peripheral blood. These receptors all stem from a man in his forties or fifties with acute or convalescent COVID-19.

The genes are TRBV5-6 and TRBJ1-3, with 8 bases that match TRBD1. CDR1 and CDR2 from the germline V gene are SGHDT and YYEEEE. Trimming cost V 6 bases and J 4 bases; bases outside gene matches: 6. This CDR3 has 14 amino acids. The CDR3 sequence: CASNSQGAGNTIYF. DNA for the CDR3: TGTGCCAGCAACAGCCAGGGGGCAGGAAACACCATATATTTT.

The rearrangement links TRBV6-5 to TRBJ1-1; D not resolved. The ends were cut back, 0 bases at V and 1 base at J, with 12 bases in the middle. The V gene's germline CDR1 is MNHEY and CDR2 SVGAGI. CDR3 length: 16 amino acids. CDR3 bases: TGTGCCAGCAGTTACTCGAGTCAGCGAGCGAACACTGAAGCTTTCTTT. It yields the protein CASSYSSQRANTEAFF.

V gene TRBV4-1 combines with J gene TRBJ1-1; D perhaps matches TRBD1 (5 bases). V lost 4 bases and J 1 base, leaving 10 bases between the germline ends. The CDR3 totals 14 residues. Germline CDR1 MGHRA, CDR2 YSYEKL. DNA of the CDR3: TGCGCCAGCAGCCGAGAAACAGGGAACACTGAAGCTTTCTTT. Its translation: CASSRETGNTEAFF.

The V call is TRBV2, the J call TRBJ2-3; 12 bases are shared with TRBD2. After removal of 4 bases from V and 2 bases from J, the junction contained 1 base not matched to a gene. CDR1 is SNHLY and CDR2 is FYNNEI in the germline V gene. The CDR3 is 15 amino acids. CDR3 sequence (DNA): TGTGCCAGCAGTGGGACTAGCGGGACCACAGATACGCAGTATTTT. Residues: CASSGTSGTTDTQYF.

This clone was seen only a few times. V gene TRBV15 combines with J gene TRBJ1-5; D gene unclear. The germline V gene has CDR1 LNHNV and CDR2 YYDKDF (reference sequence). V was cut by 1 base and J by 0 bases, with 4 bases left in between. The CDR3 has 14 amino acids. CDR3 nucleotides: TGTGCCACCAGCAGAGTAAATAGCAATCAGCCCCAGCATTTT. The encoded protein is CATSRVNSNQPQHF. The entire variable domain, with the rest obtained from reference TRBV15 and TRBJ1-5, is as follows: DAMVIQNPRYQVTQFGKPVTLSCSQTLNHNVMYWYQQKSSQAPKLLFHYYDKDFNNEADTPDNFQSRRPNTSFCFLDIRSPGLGDTAMYLCATSRVNSNQPQHFGDGTRLSIL.

This clone was observed a few times. The rearrangement joins TRBV2 to TRBJ2-2, with 7 bases matching TRBD1. There are 15 residues in the CDR3. The J segment lost 5 bases and the V segment lost 5 bases, leaving 8 bases of the junction unmatched. CDR1 and CDR2 (germline): SNHLY, FYNNEI. The CDR3 DNA reads TGTGCCAGCAGTCTAGGACAGGTGGTTACCGGGGAGCTGTTTTTT. Its translation: CASSLGQVVTGELFF.

This chain connects TRBV5-1 to TRBJ2-5; TRBD1 matches at 9 bases. CDR1 SGHRS and CDR2 YFSETQ come from the germline V gene. V lost 3 bases, J lost 2 bases, and 2 bases stayed unmatched. The CDR3 totals 14 residues. CDR3: CASSSGQGQETQYF. The DNA for the CDR3 is TGCGCCAGCAGCTCGGGACAGGGTCAAGAGACCCAGTACTTC.

J is TRBJ2-1 and V is TRBV5-1; the D is unclear. CDR3 length equals 12 residues. Trimming removed 1 base at V and 5 bases at J, with 4 bases between. Germline V gene data show CDR1 as SGHRS and CDR2 as YFSETQ. CDR3 DNA sequence: TGCGCCAGCAGCTTGCAGAACAATGAGCAGTTCTTC. As protein: CASSLQNNEQFF. The entire variable domain, with the rest obtained from reference TRBV5-1 and TRBJ2-1, is as follows: KAGVTQTPRYLIKTRGQQVTLSCSPISGHRSVSWYQQTPGQGLQFLFEYFSETQRNKGNFPGRFSGRQFSNSRSEMNVSTLELGDSALYLCASSLQNNEQFFGPGTRLTVL.

The chain joins TRBV7-8 to TRBJ2-1, with 8 nucleotides matching TRBD2. Germline-derived CDR1 and CDR2 are SGHVS and FQNEAQ. The CDR3 covers 16 residues. The trim removed 8 bases at V and 6 bases at J, leaving 15 bases unmatched. The CDR3 DNA follows: TGTGCCAGCTTCTTGGCGCCGGGGGGGGCCTTCAATGAGCAGTTCTTC. Translated: CASFLAPGGAFNEQFF.

The rearrangement uses TRBV5-8 and TRBJ1-4, with D possibly being TRBD1 (5 bases). The V gene's germline CDR1 is SGHTS and CDR2 YDEGEE. Trimming shortened V by 3 bases and J by 3 bases, and 18 bases separated the two germline ends. The CDR3 contains 17 residues. The CDR3: CASSYWGRNIPNEKLFF. CDR3 in DNA: TGTGCCAGCAGCTATTGGGGCAGAAATATTCCTAATGAAAAACTGTTTTTT.

Details on this clone: One end of the junction varies from germline; a read error may be responsible. V is TRBV9 and J is TRBJ2-7, with 7 bases aligning to TRBD1. Germline assignment: CDR1 SGDLS and CDR2 YYNGEE. This CDR3 has 18 amino acids. In nucleotides, the CDR3 is TGTGCCAGCAGCGTAGCCCCCTCGACAGGGATCTCCTCCCACGAGCAGTACTTC. Protein: CASSVAPSTGISSHEQYF.

The V call is TRBV2, the J call TRBJ2-3, with a weak D call TRBD1 (5 bases). Per the germline V gene, CDR1 is SNHLY and CDR2 is FYNNEI. CDR3 length: 14 residues. Trimming took off 6 bases at V and 2 bases at J, with 12 bases between the two ends. CDR3 residues: CASSALTVTDTQYF. CDR3 nucleotides: TGTGCCAGCAGCGCCCTGACAGTCACAGATACGCAGTATTTT.

This chain uses TRBV6-5 with TRBJ1-1; D gene ambiguous. CDR3 length: 15 amino acids. V was pared by 4 bases and J by 5 bases, with 17 bases between. Germline-derived CDR1 and CDR2 are MNHEY and SVGAGI. CDR3 amino acids: CASSSFGYGETEAFF. The CDR3, as DNA: TGTGCCAGCAGTTCTTTTGGGTATGGGGAGACTGAAGCTTTCTTT.

The table lists this clone with a few counts. The chain joins TRBV28 to TRBJ1-6; 10 bases are a match to TRBD1. This CDR3 has 15 residues. Trimming took 7 bases from V and 7 from J; bases not matched to a gene: 7. The germline CDR1 and CDR2 sequences are MDHEN and SYDVKM. CDR3 loop: CASIPGTGANSPLHF. CDR3 in DNA: TGTGCCAGCATCCCGGGGACAGGGGCGAATTCACCCCTCCACTTT.

The count of this clone is one. The chain is built from TRBV9 and TRBJ1-2; 8 bases line up with TRBD1. The CDR3 extends over 15 amino acids. Germline-derived CDR1 and CDR2 are SGDLS and YYNGEE. The junction had 6 bases not matched to a gene; V was cut back by 3 bases and J by 2 bases. This CDR3 is CASSGSGGANYGYTF. The CDR3 bases are TGTGCCAGCAGCGGTTCAGGGGGCGCGAACTATGGCTACACCTTC.

This clone has only a few counts. The CDR3 is CASTSSSGANVLTF. In DNA, the CDR3 is TGTGCCAGCACTTCTAGCTCTGGGGCCAACGTCCTGACTTTC. The rearrangement links TRBV28 to TRBJ2-6; D ambiguous. Trimming cost V 7 bases and J 0 bases, with 7 bases left between them. Germline V gene sequence: CDR1 MDHEN, CDR2 SYDVKM. The CDR3 totals 14 residues.

The chain recombines TRBV5-1 with TRBJ1-1; 10 bases align to TRBD1. The junction had 9 bases not matched to a gene; V was cut back by 4 bases and J by 0 bases. Germline values: CDR1 SGHRS, CDR2 YFSETQ. The CDR3 runs 17 residues. The CDR3 DNA sequence: TGCGCCAGCAGCCCCGGACAGGGGGGAGACATGAACACTGAAGCTTTCTTT. Its translation: CASSPGQGGDMNTEAFF.

Worth noting for this clone: The sample carries other DNA sequences with the same CDR3. V gene TRBV15 combines with J gene TRBJ1-6; TRBD1 agrees at 8 bases. The CDR3 is 14 amino acids. Unmatched junction bases numbered 5, after V lost 3 bases and J lost 10 bases. Germline V CDR1 and CDR2: LNHNV, YYDKDF (reference sequence). As DNA, the CDR3 is TGTGCCACCAGCAGGGACAGGGTGGGGTCACCCCTCCACTTT. Translating it yields CATSRDRVGSPLHF.

This clone came up once. J is TRBJ1-5 and V is TRBV5-1; D uncertain. There are 15 residues in the CDR3. Per germline, CDR1 SGHRS and CDR2 YFSETQ. Deletions cut 0 bases from V and 5 bases from J, with 12 bases between. CDR3 DNA: TGCGCCAGCAGCTTGGAAGCAGGCCGAGATCAGCCCCAGCATTTT. Translating gives CASSLEAGRDQPQHF.

This CDR3 reads CASSLAGSLEGSPLHF. CDR3 in DNA: TGCGCCAGCAGCTTGGCCGGGTCCCTAGAAGGTTCACCCCTCCACTTT. The chain joins TRBV5-1 to TRBJ1-6; D not certain. This CDR3 contains 16 residues. V was cut by 0 bases and J by 9 bases, with 16 bases left in between. Germline-derived CDR1 and CDR2 are SGHRS and YFSETQ.

The gene calls are TRBV6-1 and TRBJ2-7; D ambiguous. V lost 3 bases, J lost 2 bases, and 14 bases lay in between. Germline values: CDR1 MNHNS, CDR2 SASEGT. The CDR3 runs to 15 residues. The CDR3 is CASSDSPKRAYEQYF. The CDR3 DNA follows: TGTGCCAGCAGTGATAGCCCCAAGCGTGCCTACGAGCAGTACTTC.

The chain is built from TRBV10-2 and TRBJ2-5, with D perhaps TRBD2 (7 bases). With 1 base removed from V and 4 bases from J, the gap between germline ends came to 16 bases. CDR1 and CDR2 (germline): WSHSY, SAAADI. The CDR3 runs 16 residues. CDR3 loop: CASSEWGGHPGETQYF. The CDR3 nucleotides read TGCGCCAGCAGTGAGTGGGGGGGGCATCCAGGAGAGACCCAGTACTTC.

The J gene is TRBJ1-2, the V gene TRBV24-1; TRBD1 is a possible D gene (6 bases). Germline-derived CDR1 and CDR2 are KGHDR and SFDVKD. This CDR3 contains 14 residues. The V and J ends lost 2 bases and 4 bases respectively, with 10 bases between them. CDR3 loop: CATSDWDTGYGYTF. CDR3 in DNA: TGTGCCACCAGTGATTGGGACACCGGCTATGGCTACACCTTC.

This CDR3 reads CASSLTQGHTDTQYF. The DNA of the CDR3 is TGTGCCAGCAGCTTAACGCAGGGACACACAGATACGCAGTATTTT. The chain couples TRBV7-6 to TRBJ2-3, with D tentatively TRBD1 (6 bases). The CDR3 loop spans 15 amino acids. Germline CDR1 reads SGHVS; CDR2 reads FNYEAQ. Trimming stripped 2 bases from V and 2 bases from J, with 11 bases between. Full variable domain (rest looked up from reference TRBV7-6 and TRBJ2-3): GAGVSQSPRYKVTKRGQDVALRCDPISGHVSLYWYRQALGQGPEFLTYFNYEAQQDKSGLPNDRFSAERPEGSISTLTIQRTEQRDSAMYRCASSLTQGHTDTQYFGPGTRLTVL.

This clone was found a few times. CDR3 in amino acids: CASSPPRGLRDRGRLNTEAFF. As DNA, the CDR3 is TGTGCCAGCAGCCCCCCAAGGGGTCTCCGGGACAGGGGGCGGTTGAACACTGAAGCTTTCTTT. The genes are TRBV3-1 (or the pseudogene TRBV3-2) and TRBJ1-1; 12 nucleotides agree with TRBD1. This CDR3 has 21 amino acids. CDR1 and CDR2 from the germline V gene are LGHDT and YNNKEL (reference sequence). Trimming removed 4 bases from V and 0 bases from J; junction bases left unmatched: 18.